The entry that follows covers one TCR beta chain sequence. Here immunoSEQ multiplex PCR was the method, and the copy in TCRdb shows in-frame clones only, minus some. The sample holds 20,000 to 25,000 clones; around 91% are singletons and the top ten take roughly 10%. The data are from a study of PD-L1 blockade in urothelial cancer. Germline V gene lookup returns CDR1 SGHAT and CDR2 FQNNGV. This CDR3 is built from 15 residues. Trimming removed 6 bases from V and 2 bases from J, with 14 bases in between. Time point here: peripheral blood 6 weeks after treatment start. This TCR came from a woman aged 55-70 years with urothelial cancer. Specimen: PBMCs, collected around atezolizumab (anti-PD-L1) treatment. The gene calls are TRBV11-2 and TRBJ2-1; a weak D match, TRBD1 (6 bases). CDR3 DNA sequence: TGTGCCAGCAGGCCCCTCGGGACAACCTACAATGAGCAGTTCTTC. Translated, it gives CASRPLGTTYNEQFF.